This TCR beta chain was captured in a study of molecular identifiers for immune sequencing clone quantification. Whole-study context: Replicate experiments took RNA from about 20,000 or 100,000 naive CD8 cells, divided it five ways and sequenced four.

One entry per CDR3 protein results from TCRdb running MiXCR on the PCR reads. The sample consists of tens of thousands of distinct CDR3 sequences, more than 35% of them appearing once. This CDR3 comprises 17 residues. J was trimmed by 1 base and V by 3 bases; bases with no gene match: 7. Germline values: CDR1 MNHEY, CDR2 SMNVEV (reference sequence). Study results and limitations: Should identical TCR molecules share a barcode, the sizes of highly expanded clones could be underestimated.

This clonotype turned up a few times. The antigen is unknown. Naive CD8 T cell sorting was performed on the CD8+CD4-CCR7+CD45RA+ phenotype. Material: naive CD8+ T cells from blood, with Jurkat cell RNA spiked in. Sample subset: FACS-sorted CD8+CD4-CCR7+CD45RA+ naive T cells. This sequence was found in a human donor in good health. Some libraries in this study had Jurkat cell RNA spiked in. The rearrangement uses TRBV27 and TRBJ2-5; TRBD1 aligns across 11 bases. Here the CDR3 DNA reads TGTGCCAGCAGTTTTTACGGGACAGGGGGATTCCAAGAGACCCAGTACTTC. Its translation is CASSFYGTGGFQETQYF.